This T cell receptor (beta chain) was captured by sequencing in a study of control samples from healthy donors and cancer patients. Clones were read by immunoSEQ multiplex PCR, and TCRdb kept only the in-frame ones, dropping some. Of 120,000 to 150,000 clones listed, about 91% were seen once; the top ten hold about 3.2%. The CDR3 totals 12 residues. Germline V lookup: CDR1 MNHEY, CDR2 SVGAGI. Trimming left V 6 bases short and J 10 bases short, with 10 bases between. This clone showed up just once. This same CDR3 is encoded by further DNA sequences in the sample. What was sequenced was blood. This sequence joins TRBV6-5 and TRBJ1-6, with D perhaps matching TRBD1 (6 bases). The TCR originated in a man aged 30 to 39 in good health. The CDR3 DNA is TGTGCCAGCAGCCGAGGGGGGTCACCCCTCCACTTT. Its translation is CASSRGGSPLHF.